These T cell receptor beta chains were read from a single sample in a study of blood T cell repertoires in COVID-19. Assay used: immunoSEQ multiplex PCR; TCRdb lists only in-frame clones, some missing. In the table there are fewer than 250,000 clones, about 85% of which are singletons. Sequencing was done on a sample of peripheral blood. These receptors originate from a man aged 35-49 years with acute or convalescent COVID-19. Both conserved end residues are part of each CDR3. D genes are given only for firm matches. The size field is filled for only some rows; it gives once, few, many or a size class.

once	TRBV19	TRBJ2-7	13	-	CASSIGGAYEQYF	TGTGCCAGTAGTATAGGCGGGGCCTACGAGCAGTACTTC
-	TRBV4-2	TRBJ2-5	13	-	CASSPTGTETQYF	TGTGCCAGCAGCCCTACAGGGACAGAGACCCAGTACTTC
-	TRBV19	TRBJ2-5	16	TRBD1	CASSIGTGDYKETQYF	TGTGCCAGTAGTATAGGGACAGGGGATTACAAAGAGACCCAGTACTTC
-	TRBV27	TRBJ1-5	13	TRBD1	CASSFDRDQPQHF	TGTGCCAGCAGTTTCGACAGGGATCAGCCCCAGCATTTT
-	TRBV28	TRBJ1-3	13	TRBD1	CASLTGAGNTIYF	TGTGCCAGCCTAACAGGGGCTGGAAACACCATATATTTT
-	TRBV27	TRBJ1-2	14	-	CASSLRRQADGYTF	TGTGCCAGCAGTTTAAGGCGACAGGCGGATGGCTACACCTTC
-	TRBV6-1	TRBJ1-5	15	-	CASSEIHSSNQPQHF	TGTGCCAGCAGTGAAATCCACAGCTCAAATCAGCCCCAGCATTTT
once	TRBV6-5	TRBJ1-5	15	TRBD1	CASSFDRGGKQPQHF	TGTGCCAGCAGTTTCGACAGGGGGGGAAAACAGCCCCAGCATTTT
-	TRBV6-5	TRBJ2-7	16	TRBD1	CASSYSSGTGDYEQYF	TGTGCCAGCAGTTACTCGAGTGGGACAGGGGACTACGAGCAGTACTTC
-	TRBV5-6	TRBJ1-6	15	-	CASSFGWGLGSPLHF	TGTGCCAGCAGCTTCGGTTGGGGCTTAGGTTCACCCCTCCACTTT
-	TRBV9	TRBJ1-2	16	TRBD1	CASSATQGTANYGYTF	TGTGCCAGCAGCGCAACTCAGGGGACAGCAAACTATGGCTACACCTTC
-	TRBV10-3	TRBJ2-7	16	TRBD2	CAISEGLAGDDYEQYF	TGTGCCATCAGTGAGGGACTAGCGGGGGACGACTACGAGCAGTACTTC
-	TRBV14	TRBJ1-6	15	TRBD1	CASSQNRGANSPLHF	TGTGCCAGCAGCCAAAACAGGGGCGCCAATTCACCCCTCCACTTT
-	TRBV27	TRBJ2-7	14	-	CASSLGTNSYEQYF	TGTGCCAGCAGTCTCGGGACAAACTCCTACGAGCAGTACTTC
once	TRBV3-1/TRBV3-2	TRBJ2-7	16	TRBD2	CASSQGLAGFDYEQYF	TGTGCCAGCAGCCAAGGACTAGCGGGATTTGATTACGAGCAGTACTTC
-	TRBV3-1/TRBV3-2	TRBJ1-5	12	-	CASSQASEPQHF	TGTGCCAGCAGCCAAGCGTCTGAGCCCCAGCATTTT
-	TRBV5-1	TRBJ1-2	14	-	CASSFPTGNYGYTF	TGCGCCAGCAGCTTCCCGACTGGAAACTATGGCTACACCTTC
-	TRBV11-2	TRBJ2-7	16	-	CASSLGPSRSLYEQYF	TGTGCCAGCAGCTTAGGGCCCTCGAGGTCTCTCTACGAGCAGTACTTC
-	TRBV5-6	TRBJ2-7	14	-	CASSLVELPEEQYF	TGTGCCAGCAGCTTGGTCGAACTTCCTGAGGAGCAGTACTTC
once	TRBV19	TRBJ2-5	16	-	CASSDIAQSYQETQYF	TGTGCCAGTAGCGATATAGCCCAGAGTTACCAAGAGACCCAGTACTTC
-	TRBV4-3	TRBJ2-1	19	TRBD2	CASSRYVGLAGGLYNEQFF	TGCGCCAGCAGCCGATACGTGGGACTAGCGGGGGGATTATACAATGAGCAGTTCTTC
-	TRBV28	TRBJ1-5	14	-	CASSLYRPYQPQHF	TGTGCCAGCAGTTTATACAGACCATATCAGCCCCAGCATTTT
-	TRBV11-2	TRBJ1-5	17	-	CASSHQTGSIADQPQHF	TGTGCCAGCAGCCATCAAACCGGGTCCATCGCCGATCAGCCCCAGCATTTT